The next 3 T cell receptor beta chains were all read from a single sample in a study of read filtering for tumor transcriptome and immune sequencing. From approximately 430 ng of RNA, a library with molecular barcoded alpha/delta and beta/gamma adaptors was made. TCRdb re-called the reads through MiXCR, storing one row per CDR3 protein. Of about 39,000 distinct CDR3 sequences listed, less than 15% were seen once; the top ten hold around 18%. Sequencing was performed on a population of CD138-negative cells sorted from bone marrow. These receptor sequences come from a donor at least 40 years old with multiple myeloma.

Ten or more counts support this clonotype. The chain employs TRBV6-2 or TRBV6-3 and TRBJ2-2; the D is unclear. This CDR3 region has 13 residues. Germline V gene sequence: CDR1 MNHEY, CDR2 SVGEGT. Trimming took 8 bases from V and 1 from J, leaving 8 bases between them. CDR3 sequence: CASSSRNTGELFF. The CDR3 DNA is TGTGCCAGCTCCTCGAGGAACACCGGGGAGCTGTTTTTT.

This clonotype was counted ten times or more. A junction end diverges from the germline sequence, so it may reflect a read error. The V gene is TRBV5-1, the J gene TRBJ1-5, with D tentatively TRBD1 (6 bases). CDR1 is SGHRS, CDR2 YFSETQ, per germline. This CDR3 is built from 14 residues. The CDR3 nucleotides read TGTGCCAGCAGCTTAGGGGGGGCCGGGCAGCCCCAGCATTTT. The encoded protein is CASSLGGAGQPQHF.

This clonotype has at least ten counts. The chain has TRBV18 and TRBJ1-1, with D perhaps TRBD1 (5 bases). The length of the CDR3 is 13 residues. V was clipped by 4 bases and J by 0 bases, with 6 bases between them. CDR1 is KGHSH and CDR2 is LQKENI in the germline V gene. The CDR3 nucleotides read TGTGCCAGCTCACAACAGGTGAACACTGAAGCTTTCTTT. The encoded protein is CASSQQVNTEAFF.